This record covers a single T cell receptor beta chain. A few counts support this clonotype. No antigen is known for it. Per-base qualities were not stored, and no clone one base away is much larger. These data come from a study of T cell repertoires in cytomegalovirus infection (dated by TCRdb to about 2019). Notes on the research overall: Peptide stimulations targeted recently identified HLA-C-restricted CMV epitopes, whose presentation resists viral immunomodulation, together with well-studied HLA-B-restricted epitopes. Donor HLA type was relevant to the analysis, as public TCR beta signatures indicated carriage of CMV infection together with the matching HLA type.

Broad study findings and their caveats: In both this cohort and an independent roughly 400-donor cohort, the cumulative frequency of public TCR beta family members distinguished carriers of CMV infection plus the relevant HLA type. In the ex vivo response, HLA-C-restricted CMV-specific TCR beta clonotypes were dominant, and in two of eight donors the single most frequent clonotype came from this HLA-C-restricted group.

The sequencer listed for this sample is Illumina HiSeq 1500. TCRdb reran the public reads through fastp at Q25 and MiXCR, keeping productive beta chains. Rows are unified per CDR3 protein, each entry keeping the most common DNA and genes. For this sample there are roughly 220,000 distinct CDR3 sequences; about 39% appear just once. 55% to 60% of the sample rests with the top ten. The CDR3, from cysteine to phenylalanine, totals 15 residues. Solely the CDR3 DNA is kept, with 45 bases framed from the first base. Compared with germline, V lacks 3 bases and J lacks 2 bases; bases without a gene match: 6. Based on the germline V gene, the CDR1 and CDR2 sequences are SGHAT and FQNNGV. The sample's treatment or condition label, decoded: in vitro stimulation with specific CMV peptide epitopes to enrich CMV-specific T cells.

The chain is assembled from TRBV11-2 and TRBJ2-7, with 8 bases matching TRBD1. Sequenced here: CD8+ T cells from cultured PBMCs, sampled from culture after CMV antigen stimulation. This clonotype was obtained from a human donor in good health (CMV status not recorded). Some clones in this sample may be carry-over from other donors' samples. The nucleotide sequence reads TGTGCCAGCAGCTTCCAGACAGGGGCTACCTACGAGCAGTACTTC. This translates into CASSFQTGATYEQYF.